Shown below are 27 T cell receptor beta chains from a single sample sequenced in a study of blood T cell repertoires in COVID-19. The data were produced by immunoSEQ multiplex PCR, yet TCRdb's version contains in-frame clones alone and is incomplete. The table shows about 260,000 clones, with roughly 88% occurring only once. The specimen sequenced was peripheral blood. Receptor source: a woman in her 70s with COVID-19, enrolled during active disease.

This chain links TRBV27 with TRBJ1-1; D ambiguous. CDR1 is MNHEY, CDR2 SMNVEV, per germline (reference sequence). This CDR3 region has 13 residues. V lost 6 bases and J 10 bases, leaving 18 bases between the germline ends. The CDR3 protein is CASSRGRTFAAFF. DNA for the CDR3: TGTGCCAGCAGCCGGGGTCGGACCTTCGCAGCTTTCTTT.

This chain uses TRBV7-3 with TRBJ2-1; the match to TRBD2 covers 8 bases. CDR3 length: 16 amino acids. Germline trimming cut 2 bases from V and 8 bases from J; bases unmatched to any gene: 11. Germline V gene sequence: CDR1 SGHTA, CDR2 FQGTGA. Written as DNA, the CDR3 is TGTGCCAGCAGCTTAGGGACTAGTAGCCCTTTTGATGAGCAGTTCTTC. This codes for CASSLGTSSPFDEQFF.

This rearrangement joins TRBV6-2 or TRBV6-3 to TRBJ2-3; 10 bases agree with TRBD2. The CDR3 extends over 14 amino acids. In germline, CDR1 is MNHEY, CDR2 SVGEGT. The ends lost 5 bases at V and 7 bases at J; junction bases unmatched: 6. CDR3 sequence (DNA): TGTGCCAGCAGTATTAGCGGGAGGAGAAATACGCAGTATTTT. Translated: CASSISGRRNTQYF.

The chain joins TRBV5-4 to TRBJ2-1; D is perhaps TRBD1 (5 bases). CDR3 length: 15 residues. The germline V gene encodes CDR1 SGHNT and CDR2 YYREEE (reference sequence). Trimming removed 0 bases at V and 9 bases at J, with 16 bases between. In DNA form, the CDR3 reads TGTGCCAGCAGCTTGGAGTTGCAGGGCTTAAGTGAGCAGTTCTTC. This encodes CASSLELQGLSEQFF.

CDR3 sequence: CASSLAPTAQETQYF. CDR3 bases: TGTGCCAGCAGCTTAGCTCCCACAGCCCAAGAGACCCAGTACTTC. The rearrangement links TRBV11-1 to TRBJ2-5, with D unresolved. This CDR3 has 15 amino acids. CDR1 and CDR2 (germline): SGHAT, FQDESV (reference sequence). The ends were cut back, 0 bases at V and 1 base at J, with 9 bases in the middle.

The J gene is TRBJ2-5, the V gene TRBV12-3 or TRBV12-4; 9 positions agree with TRBD2. The CDR3 has 12 amino acids. Germline trimming cut 8 bases from V and 7 bases from J; bases unmatched to any gene: 5. The CDR3 spells CASSERGVTQYF. The CDR3 DNA reads TGTGCCAGCTCTGAGCGGGGGGTGACCCAGTACTTC.

The chain links TRBV5-4 to TRBJ1-2, with a weak D call TRBD1 (6 bases). The CDR3 is made up of 14 amino acids. Looked up from germline, CDR1 is SGHNT and CDR2 is YYREEE (reference sequence). Trimming removed 3 bases from V and 3 bases from J, with 12 bases in between. The CDR3, as DNA: TGTGCCAGCAGCTCCCAAGACAGGCACTATGGCTACACCTTC. Its translation is CASSSQDRHYGYTF.

The V and J genes are TRBV27 and TRBJ2-2; possible D gene TRBD1, 5 bases. Trimming took 2 bases from V and 5 from J, leaving 9 bases between them. CDR1 and CDR2 from the germline V gene are MNHEY and SMNVEV (reference sequence). CDR3 length: 14 residues. The CDR3 region is CASSLQPGTGELFF. CDR3 sequence (DNA): TGTGCCAGCAGTTTACAACCAGGGACCGGGGAGCTGTTTTTT.

This clone has a handful of counts. This rearrangement joins TRBV4-2 to TRBJ2-5; D not resolved. The CDR3 has 12 residues. Germline CDR1 reads LGHNA; CDR2 reads YNFKEQ. With 0 bases removed from V and 7 bases from J, the gap between germline ends came to 6 bases. This CDR3 reads CASSQDRVTQYF. CDR3 sequence (DNA): TGTGCCAGCAGCCAAGATCGGGTGACCCAGTACTTC.

V gene TRBV4-1 combines with J gene TRBJ2-7; TRBD1 matches 9 bases. The J segment lost 4 bases and the V segment lost 4 bases, leaving 11 bases of the junction unmatched. CDR3 length: 16 amino acids. Germline V CDR1 and CDR2: MGHRA, YSYEKL. CDR3 DNA: TGCGCCAGCAGCCCAATGGTAGGGACAGGGATTTACGAGCAGTACTTC. Amino acid sequence: CASSPMVGTGIYEQYF.

V gene TRBV6-2 or TRBV6-3 combines with J gene TRBJ2-2; 7 bases line up with TRBD2. Germline-derived CDR1 and CDR2 are MNHEY and SVGEGT. J lost 7 bases, V lost 6 bases, and 11 bases had no gene match. This CDR3 has 15 amino acids. CDR3 amino acids: CASSQTSKVLGELFF. In DNA, the CDR3 is TGTGCCAGCAGCCAGACTAGCAAGGTACTCGGGGAGCTGTTTTTT.

This clone occurred once. V and J are TRBV6-5 and TRBJ2-3, with 10 bases lining up with TRBD1. Per the germline V gene, CDR1 is MNHEY and CDR2 is SVGAGI. V gave up 11 bases and J gave up 3 bases; unmatched junction bases: 5. CDR3 length: 13 residues. CDR3 sequence (DNA): TGTGCCGCTAGACAGGGGGCGACAGATACGCAGTATTTT. It translates to CAARQGATDTQYF.

The chain recombines TRBV27 with TRBJ2-5; D possibly corresponds to TRBD2 (5 bases). Trimming stripped 9 bases from V and 5 bases from J, with 16 bases between. CDR3 length: 13 amino acids. CDR1 MNHEY and CDR2 SMNVEV come from the germline V gene (reference sequence). The CDR3 bases are TGTGCCAGGACTCCAACTAGTCGGGAGACCCAGTACTTC. Amino acid sequence: CARTPTSRETQYF.

This sequence joins TRBV27 and TRBJ2-3; TRBD2 aligns across 8 bases. Trimming at V came to 3 bases and at J to 6 bases, leaving 14 bases not matched to a gene. Per germline, CDR1 MNHEY and CDR2 SMNVEV (reference sequence). The CDR3 consists of 17 residues. CDR3 region: CASSFQGPGLEFDTQYF. CDR3 nucleotides: TGTGCCAGCAGTTTCCAGGGCCCGGGACTAGAATTCGATACGCAGTATTTT.

This chain links TRBV6-2 or TRBV6-3 with TRBJ1-3; D is undetermined. V was clipped by 6 bases and J by 0 bases, with 12 bases between them. Looked up from germline, CDR1 is MNHEY and CDR2 is SVGEGT. The length of the CDR3 is 15 residues. This chain's CDR3 is CASSPGWSSGNTIYF. The CDR3 nucleotides are TGTGCCAGCAGCCCCGGATGGAGCTCTGGAAACACCATATATTTT.

As to this clone: One junction end does not reproduce the germline sequence, and a read error may be involved. The chain links TRBV3-1 (or the pseudogene TRBV3-2) to TRBJ1-1; D not resolved. Germline V gene sequence: CDR1 LGHDT, CDR2 YNNKEL (reference sequence). This CDR3 has 12 amino acids. In nucleotides, the CDR3 is TGTGCCAGCAGCCAAAGATCAGGTGTGGTGAGATTT. Translation: CASSQRSGVVRF.

This chain links TRBV5-1 with TRBJ2-7; 8 bases line up with TRBD1. This CDR3 contains 14 residues. CDR1 and CDR2 (germline): SGHRS, YFSETQ. J lost 6 bases, V lost 4 bases, and 9 bases had no gene match. The CDR3 bases are TGCGCCAGCAGCCGCGCATACGGACAGGGCGAGCAGTACTTC. Protein: CASSRAYGQGEQYF.

V is TRBV9 and J is TRBJ2-5; perhaps TRBD2 as D (6 bases). The ends were cut back, 3 bases at V and 4 bases at J, with 13 bases in the middle. From germline, CDR1 is SGDLS and CDR2 YYNGEE. The CDR3 consists of 14 residues. CDR3 sequence: CASSADGRVETQYF. CDR3 sequence (DNA): TGTGCCAGCAGCGCGGACGGGAGAGTAGAGACCCAGTACTTC.

The chain links TRBV29-1 to TRBJ1-5, with 8 bases lining up with TRBD1. Germline V gene data show CDR1 as SQVTM and CDR2 as ANQGSEA. Trimming cost V 6 bases and J 6 bases; bases outside gene matches: 7. This CDR3 spans 13 amino acids. This CDR3 is CSVVTGEGQPQHF. CDR3 DNA: TGCAGCGTGGTGACAGGGGAAGGTCAGCCCCAGCATTTT.

The chain is built from TRBV9 and TRBJ2-1, with D possibly TRBD2 on 5 matching bases. The CDR3 sequence is 16 residues long. Trimming left V 4 bases short and J 0 bases short, with 14 bases between. Germline CDR1 SGDLS, CDR2 YYNGEE. The CDR3 region is CASSPAGDSSYNEQFF. The CDR3 DNA follows: TGTGCCAGCAGCCCCGCCGGGGATAGCTCCTACAATGAGCAGTTCTTC.

The chain has TRBV18 and TRBJ1-2; D is unclear. This CDR3 is 14 amino acids long. The germline V gene encodes CDR1 KGHSH and CDR2 LQKENI. The V end lost 0 bases, the J end lost 4 bases, and 9 bases lay between the germline ends. In nucleotides, the CDR3 is TGTGCCAGCTCACCACCGGGGAGGGCCTATGGCTACACCTTC. This translates into CASSPPGRAYGYTF.

The rearrangement uses TRBV7-9 and TRBJ2-3; the D gene is possibly TRBD1 (6 bases). V was trimmed by 1 base and J by 2 bases, leaving 10 bases between them. Germline V gene lookup returns CDR1 SEHNR and CDR2 FQNEAQ (reference sequence). CDR3 length: 15 amino acids. In DNA, the CDR3 is TGTGCCAGCAGCTTAGTGCAGGGGTCCACAGATACGCAGTATTTT. Its translation is CASSLVQGSTDTQYF.

CDR3 loop: CASSLSPSYSNQPQHF. DNA of the CDR3: TGTGCCAGCAGCTTGAGTCCCAGTTATAGCAATCAGCCCCAGCATTTT. The chain uses TRBV5-6 and TRBJ1-5; D remains ambiguous. The germline CDR1 and CDR2 sequences are SGHDT and YYEEEE. V lost 1 base to trimming and J lost 0 bases, with 11 bases between them. The CDR3 is made up of 16 amino acids.

The rearrangement uses TRBV30 and TRBJ1-5; 7 bases are shared with TRBD1. The junction had 11 bases not matched to a gene; V was cut back by 2 bases and J by 4 bases. This CDR3 spans 16 amino acids. Germline V CDR1 and CDR2: GTSNPN, SVGIG (reference sequence). CDR3 residues: CAWSPDRTGFNQPQHF. CDR3 in DNA: TGTGCCTGGAGTCCCGATCGGACAGGATTTAATCAGCCCCAGCATTTT.

J is TRBJ2-7 and V is TRBV29-1; 7 bases match TRBD1. The CDR3 has 12 amino acids. Germline lookup yields CDR1 SQVTM and CDR2 ANQGSEA. J gave up 3 bases and V 5 bases, and 4 bases lay outside the gene matches. Written as DNA, the CDR3 is TGCAGCGTTTTTACAGGGGACTACGAGCAGTACTTC. Its protein is CSVFTGDYEQYF.

This clone was seen once. The CDR3 loop is CASSRVQGFEAQYF. The CDR3 coding sequence is TGTGCCAGCAGCCGAGTACAGGGGTTCGAGGCCCAGTACTTC. The gene calls are TRBV5-6 and TRBJ2-5, with 7 nucleotides matching TRBD1. CDR3 length: 14 residues. Germline V gene lookup returns CDR1 SGHDT and CDR2 YYEEEE. The trim removed 4 bases at V and 9 bases at J, leaving 12 bases unmatched.

The chain combines TRBV4-3 with TRBJ1-3; TRBD1 is a possible D gene (6 bases). Germline V gene lookup returns CDR1 LGHNA and CDR2 YSLEER. Trimming removed 1 base at V and 4 bases at J, with 11 bases between. This CDR3 region has 15 residues. The CDR3, as DNA: TGCGCCAGCAGCCAAGTCCCGGGGACAGGAAACACCATATATTTT. Translating it yields CASSQVPGTGNTIYF.